The T cell receptor beta chain described here comes from a study of human T cells and chemical hapten exposure. In TCRdb, the RACE reads were re-called with MiXCR into one record per CDR3 protein. The sample has about 300,000 distinct CDR3 sequences, about 5.4% seen once; the top ten hold over 7%. Stated time point: pre-sensitization, week 0. The treatment was: therapeutic diphenylcyclopropenone sensitization with weekly scalp DPC. The CDR3 totals 13 residues. V lost 3 bases and J 9 bases, leaving 15 bases between the germline ends. CDR1 SQVTM and CDR2 ANQGSEA come from the germline V gene. This clonotype was counted many times.

The TCR was taken from a woman younger than 35 with alopecia areata. Some clones in this sample may be carry-over from other donors' samples. J is TRBJ2-1 and V is TRBV29-1; D is undetermined. The starting material was whole blood, obtained in connection with sensitization to the hapten diphenylcyclopropenone (DPC). The CDR3 here is CSVDELGLFEQFF. The CDR3 coding sequence is TGCAGCGTTGACGAGCTAGGTCTATTTGAGCAGTTCTTC.